Following are 7 T cell receptor beta chains from one sample sequenced in a study of CD8 T cells in Susac syndrome. It was with random hexamers that roughly 0.45 to 1 ug RNA was reverse transcribed. Via MiXCR, TCRdb re-called the immunoSEQ multiplex PCR reads, giving one row per CDR3 protein. The data hold around 280,000 distinct CDR3 sequences, with about 85% observed a single time. The sequenced sample was CD8+ T cells from PBMCs. These receptors all come from a human donor with multiple sclerosis.

This clonotype showed up just a few times. The chain is built from TRBV20-1 and TRBJ2-5; D remains unclear. Trimming took 6 bases from V and 4 from J, leaving 21 bases between them. The CDR3 is 15 amino acids. The germline CDR1 and CDR2 sequences are DFQATT and SNEGSKA (reference sequence). CDR3 coding DNA: TGCAGTGCACCTAGTATCCGGGCTCCGGTAGAGACCCAGTACTTC. Protein product: CSAPSIRAPVETQYF.

The chain couples TRBV6-5 to TRBJ1-5; weak D call: TRBD1 (5 bases). Germline-derived CDR1 and CDR2 are MNHEY and SVGAGI. The CDR3 covers 13 residues. Between the trimmed V and J ends, which lost 6 bases and 6 bases, there was a span of 12 bases. The DNA for the CDR3 is TGTGCCAGCAGCAGCCAGGGTAGTCAGCCCCAGCATTTT. Its protein product is CASSSQGSQPQHF.

This chain uses TRBV10-2 with TRBJ2-7; unclear D gene. Germline lookup yields CDR1 WSHSY and CDR2 SAAADI. CDR3 length equals 12 residues. V lost 10 bases and J 6 bases, leaving 16 bases between the germline ends. CDR3 residues: CATQKGASEQYF. The CDR3 DNA reads as TGCGCCACCCAAAAAGGAGCTTCCGAGCAGTACTTC.

The chain has TRBV6-5 and TRBJ2-1; the D call may be TRBD1 or TRBD2 (5 bases each). Germline CDR1 MNHEY, CDR2 SVGAGI. V shed 3 bases and J shed 4 bases, with 19 bases lying between them. The length of the CDR3 is 17 residues. The CDR3 coding sequence is TGTGCCAGCAGTTATGGGACCGATATCACCCAATACAATGAGCAGTTCTTC. It yields the protein CASSYGTDITQYNEQFF.

The V gene is TRBV9, the J gene TRBJ2-5; TRBD1 agrees at 7 bases. Looked up from germline, CDR1 is SGDLS and CDR2 is YYNGEE. V lost 4 bases and J lost 5; bases outside the gene matches: 20. This CDR3 spans 18 amino acids. In DNA, the CDR3 is TGTGCCAGCAGCCCCGCCGATGAGTGGGGCCCCAGGGGGGAGACCCAGTACTTC. This translates into CASSPADEWGPRGETQYF.

V is TRBV28 and J is TRBJ1-1; D is unresolved. The CDR3 runs to 13 residues. Trimming pared 4 bases from V and 10 bases from J, leaving 16 bases between. The V gene's germline CDR1 is MDHEN and CDR2 SYDVKM. CDR3 nucleotide sequence: TGTGCCAGCAGTTCACGGACGGTGGAGGGAGCTTTCTTT. Its protein product is CASSSRTVEGAFF. The whole variable domain, remainder taken from reference TRBV28 and TRBJ1-1, is DVKVTQSSRYLVKRTGEKVFLECVQDMDHENMFWYRQDPGLGLRLIYFSYDVKMKEKGDIPEGYSVSREKKERFSLILESASTNQTSMYLCASSSRTVEGAFFGQGTRLTVV.

This clonotype was found once. The chain employs TRBV5-4 and TRBJ2-5, with D perhaps given as TRBD1 or TRBD2 (5 bases each). V was shortened by 9 bases and J by 2 bases, with 20 bases between the two germline ends. CDR1 is SGHNT, CDR2 YYREEE, per germline (reference sequence). The CDR3 runs to 15 residues. CDR3 in amino acids: CATKKKRWGQETQYF. CDR3 DNA: TGTGCCACCAAAAAGAAGAGGTGGGGGCAAGAGACCCAGTACTTC.